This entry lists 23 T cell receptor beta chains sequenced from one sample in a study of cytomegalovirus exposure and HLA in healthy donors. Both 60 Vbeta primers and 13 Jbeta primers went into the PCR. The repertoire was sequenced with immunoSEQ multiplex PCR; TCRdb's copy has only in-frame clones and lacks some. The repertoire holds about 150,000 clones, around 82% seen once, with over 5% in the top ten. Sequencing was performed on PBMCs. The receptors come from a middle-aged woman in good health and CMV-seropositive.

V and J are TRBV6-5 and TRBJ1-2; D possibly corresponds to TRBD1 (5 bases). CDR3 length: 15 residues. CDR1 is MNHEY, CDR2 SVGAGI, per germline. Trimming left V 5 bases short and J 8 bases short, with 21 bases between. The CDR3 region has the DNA TGTGCCAGCAGTCCTACCAACACAGGACCCAGGGGCTACACCTTC. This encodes CASSPTNTGPRGYTF.

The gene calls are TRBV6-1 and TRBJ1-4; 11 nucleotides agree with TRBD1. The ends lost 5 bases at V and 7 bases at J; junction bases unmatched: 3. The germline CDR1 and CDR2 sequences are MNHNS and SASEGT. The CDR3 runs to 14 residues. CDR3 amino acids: CASSYGTGGEKLFF. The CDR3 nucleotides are TGTGCCAGCAGTTATGGGACAGGGGGTGAAAAACTGTTTTTT.

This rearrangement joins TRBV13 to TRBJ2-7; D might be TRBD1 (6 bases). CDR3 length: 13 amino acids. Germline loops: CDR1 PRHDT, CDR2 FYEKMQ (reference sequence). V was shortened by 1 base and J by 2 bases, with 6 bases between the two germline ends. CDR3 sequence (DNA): TGTGCCAGCAGCTTAGCAGGGGCCTACGAGCAGTACTTC. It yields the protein CASSLAGAYEQYF. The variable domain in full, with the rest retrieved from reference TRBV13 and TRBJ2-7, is AAGVIQSPRHLIKEKRETATLKCYPIPRHDTVYWYQQGPGQDPQFLISFYEKMQSDKGSIPDRFSAQQFSDYHSELNMSSLELGDSALYFCASSLAGAYEQYFGPGTRLTVT.

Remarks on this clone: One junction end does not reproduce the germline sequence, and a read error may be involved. CDR3 DNA sequence: TGTGCCAGTAGCATAGCCGGGACAGGGACAGATACGCAGTATTTT. Translating gives CASSIAGTGTDTQYF. The chain joins TRBV19 to TRBJ2-3; 9 positions agree with TRBD1. CDR3 size: 15 residues. The V gene's germline CDR1 is LNHDA and CDR2 SQIVND (reference sequence).

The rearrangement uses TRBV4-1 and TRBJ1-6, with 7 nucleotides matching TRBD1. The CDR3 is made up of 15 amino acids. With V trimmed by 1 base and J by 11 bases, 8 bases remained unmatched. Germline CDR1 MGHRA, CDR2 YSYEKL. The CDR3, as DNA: TGCGCCAGCAGCCAAGGGGGACAGCGCGGTGCACCCCTCCACTTT. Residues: CASSQGGQRGAPLHF.

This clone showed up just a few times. Here the CDR3 DNA reads TGTGCCACCAGCAGGTCCAGGAAACTGTTTTTT. As protein: CATSRSRKLFF. J is TRBJ1-4 and V is TRBV15; no reliable D call. The CDR3 runs 11 residues. CDR1 is LNHNV and CDR2 is YYDKDF in the germline V gene (reference sequence). The V gene lost 3 bases and the J gene lost 11 bases, with 7 bases spanning the gap.

CDR3 nucleotide sequence: TGTGCCAGCAGCTTAACCCCCCGGGAGCAGTACTTC. This gives the protein CASSLTPREQYF. The chain couples TRBV11-2 to TRBJ2-7, with no clear D. Germline V gene lookup returns CDR1 SGHAT and CDR2 FQNNGV. This CDR3 contains 12 residues. Trimming pared 2 bases from V and 7 bases from J, leaving 9 bases between.

CDR3 coding DNA: TGTGCCAGCAGCTTCGGTGGTCTCTCCTACGAGCAGTACTTC. This gives the protein CASSFGGLSYEQYF. This chain connects TRBV27 to TRBJ2-7, with D hard to call. CDR3 size: 14 residues. Germline V gene sequence: CDR1 MNHEY, CDR2 SMNVEV (reference sequence). The V and J ends lost 6 bases and 0 bases respectively, with 12 bases between them.

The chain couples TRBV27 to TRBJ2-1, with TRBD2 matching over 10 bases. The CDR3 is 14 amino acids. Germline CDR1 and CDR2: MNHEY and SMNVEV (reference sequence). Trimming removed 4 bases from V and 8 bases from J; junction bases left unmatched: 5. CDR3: CASSWEREGYEQFF. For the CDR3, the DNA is TGTGCCAGCAGTTGGGAGCGGGAGGGCTATGAGCAGTTCTTC.

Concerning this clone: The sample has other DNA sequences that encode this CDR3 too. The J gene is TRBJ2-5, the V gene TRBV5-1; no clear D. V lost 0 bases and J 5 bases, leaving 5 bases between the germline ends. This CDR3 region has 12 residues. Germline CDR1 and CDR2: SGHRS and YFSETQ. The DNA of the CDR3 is TGCGCCAGCAGCTTGGCCTTTGAGACCCAGTACTTC. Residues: CASSLAFETQYF.

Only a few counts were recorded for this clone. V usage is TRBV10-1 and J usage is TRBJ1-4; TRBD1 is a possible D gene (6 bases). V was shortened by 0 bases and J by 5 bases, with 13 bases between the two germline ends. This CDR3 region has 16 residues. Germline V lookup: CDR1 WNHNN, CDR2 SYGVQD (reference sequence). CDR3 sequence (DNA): TGCGCCAGCAGTGAGTCGGACAGACTCACGAATGAAAAACTGTTTTTT. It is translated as CASSESDRLTNEKLFF.

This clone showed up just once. CDR3 bases: TGTGCCAGCAGCCAAGATTCCGCCGGCTACGAGCAGTACTTC. Protein sequence: CASSQDSAGYEQYF. The chain recombines TRBV14 with TRBJ2-7; D is unresolved. V lost 0 bases to trimming and J lost 3 bases, with 9 bases between them. The germline V gene has CDR1 SGHDN and CDR2 FVKESK. The CDR3 has 14 residues. Combining the CDR3 with reference TRBV14 and TRBJ2-7 gives the whole variable domain EAGVTQFPSHSVIEKGQTVTLRCDPISGHDNLYWYRRVMGKEIKFLLHFVKESKQDESGMPNNRFLAERTGGTYSTLKVQPAELEDSGVYFCASSQDSAGYEQYFGPGTRLTVT.

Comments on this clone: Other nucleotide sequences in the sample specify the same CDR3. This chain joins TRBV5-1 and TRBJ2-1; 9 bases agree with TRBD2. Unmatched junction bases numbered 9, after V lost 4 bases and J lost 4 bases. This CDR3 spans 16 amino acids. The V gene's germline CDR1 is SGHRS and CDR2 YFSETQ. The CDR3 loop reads CASSKLAGVVYNEQFF. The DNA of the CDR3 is TGCGCCAGCAGCAAATTAGCGGGAGTGGTATACAATGAGCAGTTCTTC.

CDR3 amino acids: CASSRRALGSYEQYF. In nucleotides, the CDR3 is TGTGCCAGCAGCCGCAGGGCCTTAGGTTCCTACGAGCAGTACTTC. The rearrangement links TRBV13 to TRBJ2-7; TRBD1 is a possible D gene (5 bases). The CDR3 contains 15 residues. V lost 5 bases and J 1 base, leaving 15 bases between the germline ends. CDR1 PRHDT and CDR2 FYEKMQ come from the germline V gene (reference sequence).

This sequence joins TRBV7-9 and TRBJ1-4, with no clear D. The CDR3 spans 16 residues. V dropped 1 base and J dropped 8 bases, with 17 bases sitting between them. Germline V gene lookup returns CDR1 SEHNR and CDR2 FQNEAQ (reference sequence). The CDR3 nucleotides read TGTGCCAGCAGCTTAGGCCGCAGCGCCCTTTACGAAAAACTGTTTTTT. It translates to CASSLGRSALYEKLFF.

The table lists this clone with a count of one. The CDR3 DNA sequence: TGTGCCAGCAGGCCGCTACAGGGGGCTGGGGCCAACGTCCTGACTTTC. Amino acids: CASRPLQGAGANVLTF. J is TRBJ2-6 and V is TRBV28, with 8 bases lining up with TRBD1. V lost 6 bases and J lost 2; bases outside the gene matches: 6. The CDR3 is made up of 16 amino acids. Per the germline V gene, CDR1 is MDHEN and CDR2 is SYDVKM.

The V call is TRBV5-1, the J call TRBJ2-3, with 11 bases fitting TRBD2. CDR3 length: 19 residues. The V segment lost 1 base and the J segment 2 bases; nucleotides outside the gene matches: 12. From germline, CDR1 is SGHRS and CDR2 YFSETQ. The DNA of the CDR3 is TGCGCCAGCAGCTTGAAGGCCGGGACTAGCGGCTTGATCACAGATACGCAGTATTTT. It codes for CASSLKAGTSGLITDTQYF.

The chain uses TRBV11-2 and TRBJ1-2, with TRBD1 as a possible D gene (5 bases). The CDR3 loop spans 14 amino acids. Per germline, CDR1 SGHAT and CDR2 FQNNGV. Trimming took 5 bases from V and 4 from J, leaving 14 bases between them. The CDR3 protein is CASSASSGGYGYTF. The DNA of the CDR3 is TGTGCCAGCAGCGCGAGCTCCGGGGGCTATGGCTACACCTTC.

CDR3 DNA sequence: TGTGCCAGCAGCTCCCCGGCGACTTCCTACGAGCAGTACTTC. Its protein product is CASSSPATSYEQYF. The chain recombines TRBV5-4 with TRBJ2-7, with unresolved D. Germline-derived CDR1 and CDR2 are SGHNT and YYREEE (reference sequence). The CDR3 is 14 amino acids. Trimming stripped 3 bases from V and 1 base from J, with 11 bases between.

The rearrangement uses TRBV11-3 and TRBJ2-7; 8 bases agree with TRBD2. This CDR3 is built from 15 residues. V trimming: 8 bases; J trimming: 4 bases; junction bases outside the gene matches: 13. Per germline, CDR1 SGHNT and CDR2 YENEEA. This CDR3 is CASSLQRGPQYEQYF. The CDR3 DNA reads TGTGCCAGCTCCCTCCAGCGGGGGCCCCAATACGAGCAGTACTTC. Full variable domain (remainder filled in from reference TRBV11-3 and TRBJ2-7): EAGVVQSPRYKIIEKKQPVAFWCNPISGHNTLYWYLQNLGQGPELLIRYENEEAVDDSQLPKDRFSAERLKGVDSTLKIQPAELGDSAVYLCASSLQRGPQYEQYFGPGTRLTVT.

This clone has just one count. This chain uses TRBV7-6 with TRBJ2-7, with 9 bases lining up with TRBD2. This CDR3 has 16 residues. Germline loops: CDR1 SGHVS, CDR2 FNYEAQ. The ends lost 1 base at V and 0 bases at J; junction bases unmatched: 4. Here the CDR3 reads CASSLDASGDSYEQYF. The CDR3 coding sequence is TGTGCCAGCAGCTTAGATGCTAGCGGGGACTCCTACGAGCAGTACTTC.

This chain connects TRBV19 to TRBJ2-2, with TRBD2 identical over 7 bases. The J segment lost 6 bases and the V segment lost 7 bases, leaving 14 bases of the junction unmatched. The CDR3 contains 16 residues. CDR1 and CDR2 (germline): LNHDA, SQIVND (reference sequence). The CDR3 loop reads CASTSGGPVGAGELFF. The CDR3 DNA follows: TGTGCCAGTACCTCGGGGGGACCAGTGGGGGCCGGGGAGCTGTTTTTT.

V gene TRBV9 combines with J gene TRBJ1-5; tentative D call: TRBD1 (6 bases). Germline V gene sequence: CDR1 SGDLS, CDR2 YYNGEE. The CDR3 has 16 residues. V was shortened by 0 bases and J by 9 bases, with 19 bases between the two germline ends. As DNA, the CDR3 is TGTGCCAGCAGCGTAGGGCCAGGACAGCCTCCTGGGCCCCAGCATTTT. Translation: CASSVGPGQPPGPQHF.